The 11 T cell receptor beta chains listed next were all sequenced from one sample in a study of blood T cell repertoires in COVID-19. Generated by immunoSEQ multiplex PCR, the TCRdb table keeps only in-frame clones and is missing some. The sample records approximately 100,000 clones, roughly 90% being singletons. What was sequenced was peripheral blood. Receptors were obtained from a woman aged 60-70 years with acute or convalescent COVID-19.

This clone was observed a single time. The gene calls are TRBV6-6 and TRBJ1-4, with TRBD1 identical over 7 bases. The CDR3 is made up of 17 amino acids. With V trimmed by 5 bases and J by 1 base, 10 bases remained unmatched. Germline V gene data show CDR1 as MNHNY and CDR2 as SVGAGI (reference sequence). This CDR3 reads CASSLYRQGGTNEKLFF. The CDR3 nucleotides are TGTGCCAGCAGTCTATACAGACAGGGAGGAACTAATGAAAAACTGTTTTTT.

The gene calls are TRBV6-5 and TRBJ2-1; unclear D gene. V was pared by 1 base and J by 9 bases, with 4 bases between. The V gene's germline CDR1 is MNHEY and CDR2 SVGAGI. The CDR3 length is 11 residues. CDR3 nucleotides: TGTGCCAGCAGTTACTTCGGTGAGCAGTTCTTC. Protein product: CASSYFGEQFF.

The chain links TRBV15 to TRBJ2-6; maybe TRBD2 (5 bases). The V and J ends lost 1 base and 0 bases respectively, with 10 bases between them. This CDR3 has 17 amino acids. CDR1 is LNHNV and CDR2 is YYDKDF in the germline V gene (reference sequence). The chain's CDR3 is CATSRGTSLSGANVLTF. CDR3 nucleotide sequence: TGTGCCACCAGCAGAGGGACTTCCCTCTCTGGGGCCAACGTCCTGACTTTC.

In DNA form, the CDR3 reads TGTGCCAGTACCCCTAGCGGGAGCAATGAGCAGTTCTTC. As protein: CASTPSGSNEQFF. The rearrangement uses TRBV12-3 or TRBV12-4 and TRBJ2-1; TRBD2 matches at 10 bases. V lost 9 bases and J lost 6; bases outside the gene matches: 5. This CDR3 region has 13 residues.

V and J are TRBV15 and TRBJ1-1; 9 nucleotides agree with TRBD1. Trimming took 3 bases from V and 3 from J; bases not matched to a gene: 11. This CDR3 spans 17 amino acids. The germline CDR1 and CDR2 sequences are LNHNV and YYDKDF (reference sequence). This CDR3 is CATSRPPGQGRDTEAFF. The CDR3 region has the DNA TGTGCCACCAGCAGGCCACCGGGACAGGGTCGGGACACTGAAGCTTTCTTT.

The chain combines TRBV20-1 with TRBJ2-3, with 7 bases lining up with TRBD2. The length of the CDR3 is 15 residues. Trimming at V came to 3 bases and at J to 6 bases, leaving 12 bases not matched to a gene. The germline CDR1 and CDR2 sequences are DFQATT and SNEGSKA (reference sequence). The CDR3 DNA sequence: TGCAGTGCTAGTGGAAGTGCGGGAGCACAGGATACGCAGTATTTT. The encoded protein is CSASGSAGAQDTQYF.

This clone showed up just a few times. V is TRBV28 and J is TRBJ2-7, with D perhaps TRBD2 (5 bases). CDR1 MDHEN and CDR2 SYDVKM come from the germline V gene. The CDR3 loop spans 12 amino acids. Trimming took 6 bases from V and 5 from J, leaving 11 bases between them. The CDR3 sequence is CASSLSGNEQYF. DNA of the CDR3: TGTGCCAGCAGCCTCTCCGGGAACGAGCAGTACTTC. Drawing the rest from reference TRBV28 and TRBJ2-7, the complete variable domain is DVKVTQSSRYLVKRTGEKVFLECVQDMDHENMFWYRQDPGLGLRLIYFSYDVKMKEKGDIPEGYSVSREKKERFSLILESASTNQTSMYLCASSLSGNEQYFGPGTRLTVT.

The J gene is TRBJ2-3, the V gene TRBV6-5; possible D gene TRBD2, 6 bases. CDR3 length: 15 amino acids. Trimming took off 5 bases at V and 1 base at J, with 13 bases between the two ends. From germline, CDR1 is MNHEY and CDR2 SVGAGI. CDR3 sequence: CASSPPGGGTDTQYF. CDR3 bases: TGTGCCAGCAGTCCCCCGGGCGGGGGCACAGATACGCAGTATTTT.

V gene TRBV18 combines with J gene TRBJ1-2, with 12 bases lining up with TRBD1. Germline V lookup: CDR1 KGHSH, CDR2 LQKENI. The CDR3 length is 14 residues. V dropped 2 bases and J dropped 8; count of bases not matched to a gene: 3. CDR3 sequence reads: CASSPGTGGQGYTF. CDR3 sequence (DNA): TGTGCCAGCTCACCAGGGACAGGGGGCCAAGGCTACACCTTC.

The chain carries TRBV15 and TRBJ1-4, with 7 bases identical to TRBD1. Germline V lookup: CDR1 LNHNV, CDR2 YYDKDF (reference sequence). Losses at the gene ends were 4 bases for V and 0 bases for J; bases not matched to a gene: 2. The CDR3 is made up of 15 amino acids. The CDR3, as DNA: TGTGCCACCAGCATCACAGGGGCAACTAATGAAAAACTGTTTTTT. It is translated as CATSITGATNEKLFF.

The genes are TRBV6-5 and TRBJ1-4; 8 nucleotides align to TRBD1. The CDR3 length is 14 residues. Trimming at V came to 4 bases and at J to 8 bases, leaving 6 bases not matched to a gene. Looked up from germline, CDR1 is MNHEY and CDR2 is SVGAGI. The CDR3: CASSSRTGLEKLFF. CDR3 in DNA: TGTGCCAGCAGTTCACGGACAGGGCTGGAAAAACTGTTTTTT.